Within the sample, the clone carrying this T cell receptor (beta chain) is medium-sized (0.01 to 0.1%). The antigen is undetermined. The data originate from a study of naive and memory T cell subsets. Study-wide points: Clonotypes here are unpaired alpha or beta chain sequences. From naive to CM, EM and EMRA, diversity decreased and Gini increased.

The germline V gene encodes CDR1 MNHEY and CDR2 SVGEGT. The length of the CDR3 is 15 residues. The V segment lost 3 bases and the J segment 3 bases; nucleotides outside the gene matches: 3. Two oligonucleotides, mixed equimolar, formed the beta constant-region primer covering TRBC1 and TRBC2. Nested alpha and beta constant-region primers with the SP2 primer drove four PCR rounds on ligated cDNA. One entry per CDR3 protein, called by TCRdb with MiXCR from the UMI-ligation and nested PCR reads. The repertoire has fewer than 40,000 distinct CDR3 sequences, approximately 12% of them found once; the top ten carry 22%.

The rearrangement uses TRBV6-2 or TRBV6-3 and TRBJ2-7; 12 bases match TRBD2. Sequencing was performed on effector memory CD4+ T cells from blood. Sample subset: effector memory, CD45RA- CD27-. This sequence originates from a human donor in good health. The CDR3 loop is CASSYRTSGVYEQYF. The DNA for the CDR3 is TGTGCCAGCAGTTATCGGACTAGCGGGGTCTACGAGCAGTACTTC.